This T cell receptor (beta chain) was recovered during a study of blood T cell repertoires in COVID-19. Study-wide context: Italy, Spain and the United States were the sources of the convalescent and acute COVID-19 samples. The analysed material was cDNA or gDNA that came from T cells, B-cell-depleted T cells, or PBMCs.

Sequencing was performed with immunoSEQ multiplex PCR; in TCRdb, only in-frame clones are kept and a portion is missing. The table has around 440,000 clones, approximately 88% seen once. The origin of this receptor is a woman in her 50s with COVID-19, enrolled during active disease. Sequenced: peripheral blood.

CDR3 coding DNA: TGTGCCAGCAGCTTCCTTGGGCCGGCCTACGAGCAGTACTTC. Amino acids: CASSFLGPAYEQYF. V is TRBV5-6 and J is TRBJ2-7; D is undetermined. In germline, CDR1 is SGHDT, CDR2 YYEEEE. V was trimmed by 2 bases and J by 2 bases, leaving 11 bases between them. The CDR3 has 14 amino acids.